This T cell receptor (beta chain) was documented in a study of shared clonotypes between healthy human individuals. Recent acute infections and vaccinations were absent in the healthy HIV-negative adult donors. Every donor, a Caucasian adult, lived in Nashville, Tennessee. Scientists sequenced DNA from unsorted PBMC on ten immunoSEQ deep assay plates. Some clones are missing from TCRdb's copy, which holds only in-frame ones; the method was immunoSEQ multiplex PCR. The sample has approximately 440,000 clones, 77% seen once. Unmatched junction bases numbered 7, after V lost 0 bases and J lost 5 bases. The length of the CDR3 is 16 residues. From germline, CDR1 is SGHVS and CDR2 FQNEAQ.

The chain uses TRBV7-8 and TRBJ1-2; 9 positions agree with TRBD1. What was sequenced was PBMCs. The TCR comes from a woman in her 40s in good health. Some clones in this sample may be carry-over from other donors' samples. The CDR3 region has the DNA TGTGCCAGCAGCTTAGCGGGGGGACAGGGTCGGTATGGCTACACCTTC. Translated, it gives CASSLAGGQGRYGYTF. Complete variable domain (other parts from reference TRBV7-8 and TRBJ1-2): GAGVSQSPRYKVAKRGQDVALRCDPISGHVSLFWYQQALGQGPEFLTYFQNEAQLDKSGLPSDRFFAERPEGSVSTLKIQRTQQEDSAVYLCASSLAGGQGRYGYTFGSGTRLTVV.